This T cell receptor beta chain was sequenced in a study of cytomegalovirus exposure and HLA in healthy donors (TCRdb year 2017). About the full investigation: An earlier analysis of several hundred of the donors reported 276 Gb of sequence data and 100 million to 120 million unique TCR beta sequences obtained from roughly 170 million T cells. HLA typing covered class I and class II loci at four-digit resolution. Every repertoire in the discovery cohort had been generated on one and the same sequencing platform. The genetic ancestry cluster associated with self-reported Caucasian donors included approximately 85% of the roughly 410 genotyped donors. An early release that covered about 600 HLA-typed donors contained approximately 290 gigabases of sequencing data and tens of millions of unique TCR sequences. High-throughput TCR immunosequencing, statistical association of individual TCRs with disease status, and machine learning were combined to predict cytomegalovirus infection status. The study profiled the T cell repertoires of fewer than 850 subjects by immunosequencing and related them to cytomegalovirus serostatus. An earlier analysis of nearly 600 of the donors applied high-throughput TCR beta sequencing to assess whether each TCR beta V gene segment acted as functional or pseudogenic. Roughly 5 DR-DQ haplotypes were treated as single units for association and clustering because of strong linkage in the cohort. Typing coverage differed by locus: A, B, C, DRB1 and DQB1 were typed in roughly 620-630 donors, DQA1 in around 500, DPA1 in nearly 610, and DPB1 in roughly 450. To study patterns of TCR occurrence, a later analysis re-analyzed previously published TCR beta repertoires from 700 or so donors and added high-resolution HLA genotyping. In the later analysis, no new phenotypic data were used to find candidate immune exposures; instead, reliance was placed on TCR beta sequences and their occurrence across donors. In a later genetic analysis, genome-wide SNP genotypes for about three fifths of the 666 donors were used, and that subset was treated as a discovery cohort. Donor age, sex, ethnicity and CMV serostatus were collected together with the repertoire data. Along with the 666-subject first cohort, a separate validation cohort of 120 different subjects was used. On average, about 200,000 unique TCR beta nucleotide sequences were sequenced per donor among 300 to 500 genotyped donors of the cohort, with roughly 18% of those sequences being non-productive. The study aimed to test whether signatures of past pathogen exposure could be identified by cataloging public T cell receptors.

Library preparation employed the immunoSEQ multiplex PCR assay. A mixture of 60 forward primers for TCR Vbeta segments and 13 reverse primers for TCR Jbeta segments was used in the multiplex PCR. The CDR3 region of rearranged TCR beta genes was amplified from genomic DNA by a multiplex PCR assay. The Illumina HiSeq System was used to sequence the amplified TCR beta libraries as 87-base-pair reads. As for how the authors treated the data: In a later analysis, some 80 million unique TCR beta chains were counted across the 500 to 850 repertoires, and about 10 million of these chains were shared by at least two donors. To remove PCR and sequencing errors, raw reads were error-corrected and collapsed into unique sequences using a nearest-neighbor algorithm that merged closely related sequences. V, D and J gene segments were assigned by aligning CDR3 sequences to IMGT reference sequences. For a sequence to be retained, a match of at least six nucleotides was required to both a V gene segment and a J gene segment. A rearrangement was called productive if the CDR3 had no stop codons and remained in frame with V and J, and every other rearrangement was called non-productive. Following IMGT convention, CDR3 was defined as the stretch from the second conserved V-encoded cysteine to the conserved J-encoded phenylalanine. In an earlier analysis of roughly 580 of the donors, sequences lacking an unambiguous match to a single V gene segment were excluded. An earlier analysis of over 450 of the donors classified V segments as functional when productive rearrangements were above 56.7% and as segregating when the standard deviation between donors was above 5%. A statistical classification framework was built for diagnosing cytomegalovirus status from the catalog of TCR beta chain sequences. A later analysis assigned V and J genes by comparing TCR nucleotide sequences with IMGT/GENE-DB human TR gene sequences. The TCRdist pipeline was used in a later analysis to assign CDR3 sequences and most-parsimonious VDJ recombination scenarios. In a later analysis, each TCR beta chain was defined by its CDR3 amino acid sequence together with its V-gene family, and reads lacking a unique V-gene family were excluded. As a way to deal with suspected cross-contamination and a sequencing artifact, a later analysis dropped approximately 590 nucleotide sequences that were highly shared and had low generation probability. In a later analysis, a clonal expansion index for each public chain was calculated from normalized within-repertoire ranks of inferred template counts. Generation probabilities in a later analysis came from a VDJ recombination model fitted to out-of-frame rearrangements, and those results were checked against IGoR. In a later analysis, TCR-TCR, TCR-HLA and TCR-CMV co-occurrence was scored with hypergeometric tests, and a repertoire-size bias correction was applied to TCR pairs. To estimate false discovery rates, a later analysis permuted the HLA or CMV assignments 20 times. A later analysis grouped co-occurring TCRs with DBSCAN, adding TCRdist sequence similarity when clustering within HLA-allele-positive subsets. Co-occurrence clustering excluded repertoires with fewer than 30,000 or more than 120,000 public chains, plus five with anomalous nucleotide sharing. Not all clones reach the TCRdb copy of this immuneACCESS table, which keeps in-frame sequences only. Checked studies attribute under half of the gap to unresolved V genes and leave the rest unexplained. V and J calls and clone size are those listed in that table; D and trimming were worked out from the DNA. Across this sample there are approximately 170,000 clones, with roughly 88% seen only once. The ten most abundant clones make up roughly 1.2% of the sample.

As concerns this clone: It lacks a known antigen. Base qualities are not recorded, but no much larger clone differs from it by a single base.

The cohort consisted of 600 or so healthy bone marrow donors. All cohort members were sampled while nominally healthy, although unrecorded immune exposures were likely present. The donor tested CMV seronegative, placing the donor among the 300 to 450 seronegative members of the cohort. Each donor provided a peripheral blood sample, and peripheral blood mononuclear cells were used for TCR beta sequencing. Genomic DNA was extracted from the blood cell samples with the Qiagen DNeasy Blood Extraction Kit. Broad study findings and their caveats: A few of the identified cytomegalovirus-associated TCR beta chains were confirmed in vitro to be specific for cytomegalovirus antigens. A later analysis associated about 18,000 TCR beta sequences with specific HLA alleles at a false discovery rate of 0.05. According to a later analysis, parvovirus B19, influenza, CMV and Epstein-Barr virus appeared linked to several top co-occurrence clusters. A further reported finding was that TCR beta sequences accurately predicted the HLA-A and HLA-B alleles for most subjects in the first cohort. The cohort was sequenced for TCR beta chains only, and without alpha or paired-chain data the features that could be detected were limited. In a later analysis, HLA-associated TCR beta chains showed more clonal expansion and lower generation probabilities than non-associated chains that were equally common. A later analysis found that most CMV-associated TCR beta chains appeared HLA-restricted, with HLA associations seemingly driven largely by CMV exposure. Broadly in line with IMGT annotations, most TCR beta V segments showed up in productive rearrangements about 87% or about 30% of the time in an earlier analysis of approximately 640 of the donors. The authors suggested that the approach could potentially be generalized to other disease states and immunological phenotypes. Compared with the approximately 600-donor mean, donors in an Asian-associated ancestry cluster had fewer N-insertions in productive TCRs, according to a later genetic analysis. Because HLA typing was unavailable for some donors at each locus, only the typed subset was used in association tests. Linkage disequilibrium might explain the correlated functional status among segregating V segments, but an unknown experimental factor could not be excluded. In a later analysis, TCR association rates were found to vary across HLA loci, with the most associated TCRs seen for DRB1 alleles and the fewest for HLA-C alleles. Assigning TCR associations to individual alleles was difficult when HLA alleles, especially DR and DQ, strongly co-occurred. A group of highly shared sequence variants was considered likely to be a technical artifact of the sequencing pipeline. The earlier analysis of 587 of the donors excluded 15 to 20 rarely observed V segments, including chromosome 9 orphons, because counts were too low. Some IMGT-functional V segments, including TRBV6-2 and TRBV6-3, could not be distinguished by the 87-base-pair reads and were therefore excluded. While some public TCRs were present in many individuals, most TCR sequences turned up only very rarely across donors. Immune exposure information for the cohort was limited to CMV serostatus. V-gene and J-gene trimming of TCR beta chains was associated with a missense DCLRE1C variant in a later genetic analysis, and the association was replicated in an independent cohort. The presence/absence analyses assumed that sequencing depth was roughly uniform across donors, and that assumption may not be true. In both the original and validation cohorts, the classifier was reported to diagnose cytomegalovirus status with high specificity and sensitivity. The study gave a list of some 150 TCR beta chains associated with cytomegalovirus.

Taken from cysteine to phenylalanine, the CDR3 has 13 residues. Only the CDR3 part of the read is kept: 39 bases, read in frame from the first base. The CDR1 and CDR2 encoded by the germline V gene are ENHRY and SYGVKD. V and J are truncated by 0 bases and 5 bases respectively, leaving an intervening sequence of 8 bases. The TCR sequence derives from a boy aged 2 to 10 in good health and CMV-seronegative. Rearrangement joined TRBV10-3 to TRBJ2-7, with no confident D gene call. The sample taken for sequencing was PBMCs. The encoded CDR3 is CAISESQIHEQYF. The DNA sequence reads TGTGCCATCAGTGAGTCACAGATCCACGAGCAGTACTTC.